The rows below give T cell receptor beta chains drawn from one sample of a study of T cells in Graves' hyperthyroidism and ophthalmopathy. TCRdb ran MiXCR on the multiplex PCR reads and lists one entry per CDR3 protein. In the table there are fewer than 450,000 distinct CDR3 sequences, less than 20% of which are singletons. Input material: blood. Receptor source: a man aged 18 to 35 with Graves' ophthalmopathy. The CDR3 runs from the conserved cysteine through the conserved F or W. D genes are given only for firm matches. The size of a clone is reported for some rows only, either as once, few or many, or as a class for expanded clones.

CDR3 DNA: TGTGCCAGCAGCAGTCCGGGGTTTTATGGCTACACCTTC
CDR3 protein: CASSSPGFYGYTF
J gene: TRBJ1-2
D gene: NA
V gene: TRBV5-5
clone size: few

CDR3 DNA: TGTGCCAGCATAACAGTCTATGGCTACACCTTC
CDR3 protein: CASITVYGYTF
J gene: TRBJ1-2
D gene: NA
V gene: TRBV2
clone size: many

CDR3 DNA: TGCAGTGCTAGTAGGGGGCTCAATAATTCACCCCTCCACTTT
CDR3 protein: CSASRGLNNSPLHF
J gene: TRBJ1-6
D gene: TRBD1
V gene: TRBV20-1
clone size: few

CDR3 DNA: TGCAGCGTGGTCCGACAGGACACCTACGAGCAGTACTTC
CDR3 protein: CSVVRQDTYEQYF
J gene: TRBJ2-7
D gene: NA
V gene: TRBV29-1
clone size: NA

CDR3 DNA: TGTGCCAGCAGTTTTACGGATCCGGGGGTTAACGAGCAGTACTTC
CDR3 protein: CASSFTDPGVNEQYF
J gene: TRBJ2-7
D gene: NA
V gene: TRBV12-3/TRBV12-4
clone size: many

CDR3 DNA: TGTGCCAGCAGTGAAACCTTTCTCTCGGAGCAGTACTTC
CDR3 protein: CASSETFLSEQYF
J gene: TRBJ2-7
D gene: NA
V gene: TRBV6-1
clone size: few

CDR3 DNA: TGTGCCAGCAGTGACTACTGGGACAGGAATCAGCCCCAGCATTTT
CDR3 protein: CASSDYWDRNQPQHF
J gene: TRBJ1-5
D gene: TRBD1
V gene: TRBV6-4
clone size: few

CDR3 DNA: TGTGCCATCAGTGAGTTGAACTACGAGCAGTACTTC
CDR3 protein: CAISELNYEQYF
J gene: TRBJ2-7
D gene: NA
V gene: TRBV10-3
clone size: few

CDR3 DNA: TGTGCCAGCAGTCCCCATTGGTCGTATGAGCAGTTCTTC
CDR3 protein: CASSPHWSYEQFF
J gene: TRBJ2-1
D gene: NA
V gene: TRBV11-2
clone size: many

CDR3 DNA: TGTGCCAGCAGTCCCCTCGGGACAGGGAACACTGAAGCTTTCTTT
CDR3 protein: CASSPLGTGNTEAFF
J gene: TRBJ1-1
D gene: TRBD1
V gene: TRBV12-3/TRBV12-4
clone size: many

CDR3 DNA: TGTGCCAGTAGTACGTCAGGCCCTACCAGCAATCAGCCCCAGCATTTT
CDR3 protein: CASSTSGPTSNQPQHF
J gene: TRBJ1-5
D gene: NA
V gene: TRBV19
clone size: few

CDR3 DNA: TGTGCCAGCAGCGTAGAGGGGGGGGCTAGCACAGATACGCAGTATTTT
CDR3 protein: CASSVEGGASTDTQYF
J gene: TRBJ2-3
D gene: NA
V gene: TRBV9
clone size: NA

CDR3 DNA: TGTGCCAGCAGCTCATCGGGAGGGCTAGCGGGTCACAATGAGCAGTTCTTC
CDR3 protein: CASSSSGGLAGHNEQFF
J gene: TRBJ2-1
D gene: TRBD2
V gene: TRBV11-2
clone size: NA

CDR3 DNA: TGCAGTGCTGAACCGGGAGGGGGCGGGGGCACCGGGGAGCTGTTTTTT
CDR3 protein: CSAEPGGGGGTGELFF
J gene: TRBJ2-2
D gene: NA
V gene: TRBV20-1
clone size: NA

CDR3 DNA: TGTGCCAGCAGTTGGGACCTAGCGGGGGATACAGATACGCAGTATTTT
CDR3 protein: CASSWDLAGDTDTQYF
J gene: TRBJ2-3
D gene: TRBD2
V gene: TRBV6-1
clone size: NA

CDR3 DNA: TGTGCCACCAGTGATCGCGGGACAGGGCTTAGCACAGATACGCAGTATTTT
CDR3 protein: CATSDRGTGLSTDTQYF
J gene: TRBJ2-3
D gene: TRBD1
V gene: TRBV24-1
clone size: many

CDR3 DNA: TGTGCCAGCAGCTCACCCGGCTCGCCCGCAGATACGCAGTATTTT
CDR3 protein: CASSSPGSPADTQYF
J gene: TRBJ2-3
D gene: NA
V gene: TRBV7-3
clone size: many

CDR3 DNA: TGTGCCAGCAGCTTGAGGGATGGGGAGACCCAGTACTTC
CDR3 protein: CASSLRDGETQYF
J gene: TRBJ2-5
D gene: NA
V gene: TRBV11-3
clone size: many

CDR3 DNA: TGTGCCAGCACTTCACCAACAGCTAACTATGGCTACACCTTC
CDR3 protein: CASTSPTANYGYTF
J gene: TRBJ1-2
D gene: NA
V gene: TRBV2
clone size: NA

CDR3 DNA: TGTGCCAGCACTCCCGGAGGTTCGGGACAGGGTCGGGTCACCTTC
CDR3 protein: CASTPGGSGQGRVTF
J gene: TRBJ1-2
D gene: TRBD1
V gene: TRBV28
clone size: few

CDR3 DNA: TGTGCCATCAGTGACGGGCAGATAACTAACTATGGCTACACCTTC
CDR3 protein: CAISDGQITNYGYTF
J gene: TRBJ1-2
D gene: NA
V gene: TRBV10-3
clone size: many

CDR3 DNA: TGTGCCAGCAGCCGCGGAGTGGGGGTTGCTTTCTTT
CDR3 protein: CASSRGVGVAFF
J gene: TRBJ1-1
D gene: NA
V gene: TRBV6-1
clone size: few

CDR3 DNA: TGCGCCAGCAGTTTGGGAACAGGGAGAGGTGAAAAACTGTTTTTT
CDR3 protein: CASSLGTGRGEKLFF
J gene: TRBJ1-4
D gene: NA
V gene: TRBV5-1
clone size: NA

CDR3 DNA: TGCAGTGCTAGCGGGGGGGGGGATGAGCAGTTCTTC
CDR3 protein: CSASGGGDEQFF
J gene: TRBJ2-1
D gene: TRBD2
V gene: TRBV20-1
clone size: many

CDR3 DNA: TGTGCCAGCAGTTTCGGGACAGGGTTCCTCTCTGGAAACACCATATATTTT
CDR3 protein: CASSFGTGFLSGNTIYF
J gene: TRBJ1-3
D gene: TRBD1
V gene: TRBV6-1
clone size: NA

CDR3 DNA: TGCGCCAGCGCCCCCCAGGAGGAGACTGAAGCTTTCTTT
CDR3 protein: CASAPQEETEAFF
J gene: TRBJ1-1
D gene: NA
V gene: TRBV5-1
clone size: many

CDR3 DNA: TGTGCCAGCATTACGACAGGGGGCGGGGGCGGGGAGCTGTTTTTT
CDR3 protein: CASITTGGGGGELFF
J gene: TRBJ2-2
D gene: TRBD1
V gene: TRBV27
clone size: NA

CDR3 DNA: TGTGCCATCAGTGAGTCGATGGGGGGAGAGGTCTATGGCTACACCTTC
CDR3 protein: CAISESMGGEVYGYTF
J gene: TRBJ1-2
D gene: NA
V gene: TRBV10-3
clone size: few

CDR3 DNA: TGTGACAGTAGCCCAAGGGGTGGGATGAACACTGAAGCTTTCTTT
CDR3 protein: CDSSPRGGMNTEAFF
J gene: TRBJ1-1
D gene: NA
V gene: TRBV7-9
clone size: NA

CDR3 DNA: TGTGCCAGCAGTGAAGCAGGGGGCCCTTTTCTGGGCTACACCTTC
CDR3 protein: CASSEAGGPFLGYTF
J gene: TRBJ1-2
D gene: TRBD1
V gene: TRBV2
clone size: few

CDR3 DNA: TGTGCCACCAGCAGAGATTATGCGGGTAAAAACTATGGCTACACCTTC
CDR3 protein: CATSRDYAGKNYGYTF
J gene: TRBJ1-2
D gene: NA
V gene: TRBV15
clone size: NA

CDR3 DNA: TGTGCCAGCAGTTTAGTCCCCGGGGGGCAGTTTAACTATGGCTACACCTTC
CDR3 protein: CASSLVPGGQFNYGYTF
J gene: TRBJ1-2
D gene: NA
V gene: TRBV28
clone size: many

CDR3 DNA: TGTGCCAGCAGCCCGGAGGGGGGGGCCGGGGAGCTGTTTTTT
CDR3 protein: CASSPEGGAGELFF
J gene: TRBJ2-2
D gene: NA
V gene: TRBV9
clone size: NA

CDR3 DNA: TGCAGTGCTGACCCCCGGGTGAGCGGGGGGAATTTGGAGACCCAGTACTTC
CDR3 protein: CSADPRVSGGNLETQYF
J gene: TRBJ2-5
D gene: TRBD2
V gene: TRBV20-1
clone size: many

CDR3 DNA: TGCGCCAGCAGCCAACAGGGGAATCAAGAGACCCAGTACTTC
CDR3 protein: CASSQQGNQETQYF
J gene: TRBJ2-5
D gene: NA
V gene: TRBV4-1
clone size: many